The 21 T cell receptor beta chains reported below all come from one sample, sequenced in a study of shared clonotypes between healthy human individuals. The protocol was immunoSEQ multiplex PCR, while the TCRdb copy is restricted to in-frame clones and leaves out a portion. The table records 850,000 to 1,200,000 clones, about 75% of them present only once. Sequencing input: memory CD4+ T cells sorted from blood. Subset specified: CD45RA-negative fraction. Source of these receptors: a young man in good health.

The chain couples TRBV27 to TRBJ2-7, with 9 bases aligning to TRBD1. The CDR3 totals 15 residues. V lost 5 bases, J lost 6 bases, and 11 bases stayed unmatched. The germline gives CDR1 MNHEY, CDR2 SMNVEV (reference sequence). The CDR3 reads CASSPVAQGAREQYF. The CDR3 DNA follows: TGTGCCAGCAGTCCCGTTGCACAGGGGGCTCGCGAGCAGTACTTC.

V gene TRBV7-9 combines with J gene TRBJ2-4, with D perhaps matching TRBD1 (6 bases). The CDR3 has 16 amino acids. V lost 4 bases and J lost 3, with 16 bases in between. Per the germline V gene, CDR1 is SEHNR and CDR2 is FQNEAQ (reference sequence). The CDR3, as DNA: TGTGCCAGCAGCTACTACACTCCGGGACACAAAAACATTCAGTACTTC. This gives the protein CASSYYTPGHKNIQYF.

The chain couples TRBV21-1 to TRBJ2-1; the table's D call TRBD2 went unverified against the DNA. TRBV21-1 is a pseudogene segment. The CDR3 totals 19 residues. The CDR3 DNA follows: TGTGCCAGCAGCAACCCTCTACCGTCGGTACTAGCGGACCACAATGAGCAGTTCTTC. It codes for CASSNPLPSVLADHNEQFF.

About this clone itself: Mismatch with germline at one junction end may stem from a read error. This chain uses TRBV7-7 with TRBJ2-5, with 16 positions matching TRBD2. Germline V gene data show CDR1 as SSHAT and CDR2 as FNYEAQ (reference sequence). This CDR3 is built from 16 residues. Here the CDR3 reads CASSLGLAGGKETQYF. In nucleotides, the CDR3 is TGTGCTAGCAGCTTGGGACTAGCGGGGGGGAAGGAGACCCAGTACTTC.

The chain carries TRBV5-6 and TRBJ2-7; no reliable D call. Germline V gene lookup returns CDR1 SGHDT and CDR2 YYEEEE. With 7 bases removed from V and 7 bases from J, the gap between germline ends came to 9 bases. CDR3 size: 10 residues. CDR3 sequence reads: CASGRFEQYF. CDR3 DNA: TGTGCCAGCGGTAGATTTGAGCAGTACTTC.

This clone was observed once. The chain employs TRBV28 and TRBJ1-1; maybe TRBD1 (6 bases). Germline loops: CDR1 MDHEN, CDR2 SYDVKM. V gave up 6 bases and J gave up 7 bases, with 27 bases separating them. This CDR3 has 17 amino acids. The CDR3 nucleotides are TGTGCCAGCAGAAACGAAGGCGGGGGGCGATCGACGTATGAAGCTTTCTTT. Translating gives CASRNEGGGRSTYEAFF. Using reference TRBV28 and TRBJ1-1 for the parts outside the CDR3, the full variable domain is DVKVTQSSRYLVKRTGEKVFLECVQDMDHENMFWYRQDPGLGLRLIYFSYDVKMKEKGDIPEGYSVSREKKERFSLILESASTNQTSMYLCASRNEGGGRSTYEAFFGQGTRLTVV.

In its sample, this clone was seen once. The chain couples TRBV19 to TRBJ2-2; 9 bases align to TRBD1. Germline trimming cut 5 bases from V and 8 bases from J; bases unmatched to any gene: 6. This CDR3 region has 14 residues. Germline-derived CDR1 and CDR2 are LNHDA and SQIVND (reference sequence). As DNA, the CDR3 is TGTGCCAGTAGTCCGGGACAGGGTAGAGGGGAGCTGTTTTTT. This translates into CASSPGQGRGELFF.

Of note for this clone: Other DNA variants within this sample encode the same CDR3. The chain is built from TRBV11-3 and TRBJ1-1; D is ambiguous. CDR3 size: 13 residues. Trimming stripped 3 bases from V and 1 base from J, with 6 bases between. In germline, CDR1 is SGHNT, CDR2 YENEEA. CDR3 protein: CASSFGENTEAFF. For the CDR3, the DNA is TGTGCCAGCAGCTTCGGGGAGAACACTGAAGCTTTCTTT.

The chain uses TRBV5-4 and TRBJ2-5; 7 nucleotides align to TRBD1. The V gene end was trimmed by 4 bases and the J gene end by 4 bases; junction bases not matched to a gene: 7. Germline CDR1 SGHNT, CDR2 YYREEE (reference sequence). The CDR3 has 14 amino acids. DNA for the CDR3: TGTGCCAGCAGCGCAGGACAGGTACCAGAGACCCAGTACTTC. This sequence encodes CASSAGQVPETQYF.

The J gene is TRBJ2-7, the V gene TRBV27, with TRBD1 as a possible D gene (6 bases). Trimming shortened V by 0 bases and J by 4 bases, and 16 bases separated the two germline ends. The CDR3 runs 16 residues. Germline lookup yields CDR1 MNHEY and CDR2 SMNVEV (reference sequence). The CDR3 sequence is CASSLSRAPRGYEQYF. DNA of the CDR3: TGTGCCAGCAGTTTATCGAGGGCCCCTAGGGGGTACGAGCAGTACTTC.

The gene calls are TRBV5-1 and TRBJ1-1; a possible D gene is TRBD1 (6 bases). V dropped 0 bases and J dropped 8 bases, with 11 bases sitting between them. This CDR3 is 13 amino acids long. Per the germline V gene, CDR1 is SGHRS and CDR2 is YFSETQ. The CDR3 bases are TGCGCCAGCAGCTTGGGGGACATTACCGAAGCTTTCTTT. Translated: CASSLGDITEAFF. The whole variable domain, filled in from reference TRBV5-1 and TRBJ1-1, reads KAGVTQTPRYLIKTRGQQVTLSCSPISGHRSVSWYQQTPGQGLQFLFEYFSETQRNKGNFPGRFSGRQFSNSRSEMNVSTLELGDSALYLCASSLGDITEAFFGQGTRLTVV.

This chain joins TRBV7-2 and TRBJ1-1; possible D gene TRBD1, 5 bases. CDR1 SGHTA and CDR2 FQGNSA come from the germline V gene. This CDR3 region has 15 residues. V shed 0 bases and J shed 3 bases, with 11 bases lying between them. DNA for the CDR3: TGTGCCAGCAGCTTAGCGAGCAGGGTTTACACTGAAGCTTTCTTT. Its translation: CASSLASRVYTEAFF.

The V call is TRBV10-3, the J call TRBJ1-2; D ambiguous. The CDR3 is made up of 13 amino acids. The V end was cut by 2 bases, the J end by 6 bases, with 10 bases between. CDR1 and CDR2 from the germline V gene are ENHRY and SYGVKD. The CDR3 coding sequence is TGTGCCATCAGTGAGCCGGGAGTCGATGGCTACACCTTC. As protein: CAISEPGVDGYTF.

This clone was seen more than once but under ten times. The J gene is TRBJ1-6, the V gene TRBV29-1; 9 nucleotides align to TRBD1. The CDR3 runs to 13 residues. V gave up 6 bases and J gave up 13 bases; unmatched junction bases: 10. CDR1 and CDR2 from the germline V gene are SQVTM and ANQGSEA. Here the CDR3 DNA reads TGCAGCGTCCTGACAGGGGGGGAAGGGCCCCTCCACTTT. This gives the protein CSVLTGGEGPLHF.

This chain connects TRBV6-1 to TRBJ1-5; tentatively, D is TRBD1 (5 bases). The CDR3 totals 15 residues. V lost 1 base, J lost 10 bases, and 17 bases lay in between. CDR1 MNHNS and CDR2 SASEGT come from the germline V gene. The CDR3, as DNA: TGTGCCAGCAGTGAAGGATTAGGACACCAGTACCCCCAGCATTTT. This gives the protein CASSEGLGHQYPQHF.

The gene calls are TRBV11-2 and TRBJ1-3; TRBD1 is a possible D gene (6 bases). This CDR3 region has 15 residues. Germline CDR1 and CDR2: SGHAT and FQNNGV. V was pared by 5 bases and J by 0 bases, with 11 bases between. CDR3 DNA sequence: TGTGCCAGCAGCCCCGACAGGTTCTCTGGAAACACCATATATTTT. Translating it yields CASSPDRFSGNTIYF.

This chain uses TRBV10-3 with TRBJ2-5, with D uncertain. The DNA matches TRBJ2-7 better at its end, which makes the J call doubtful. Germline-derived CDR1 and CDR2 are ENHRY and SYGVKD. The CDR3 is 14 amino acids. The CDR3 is CAISESGRAYEQYF. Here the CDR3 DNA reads TGTGCCATCAGTGAGTCCGGCCGTGCCTACGAGCAGTACTTC.

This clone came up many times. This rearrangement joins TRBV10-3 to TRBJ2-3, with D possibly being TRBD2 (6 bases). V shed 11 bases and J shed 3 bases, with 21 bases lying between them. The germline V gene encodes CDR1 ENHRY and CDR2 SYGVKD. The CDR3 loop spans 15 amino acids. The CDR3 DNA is TGTGCCCTACGGGAAGGAGCAGGGAGGACAGATACGCAGTATTTT. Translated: CALREGAGRTDTQYF.

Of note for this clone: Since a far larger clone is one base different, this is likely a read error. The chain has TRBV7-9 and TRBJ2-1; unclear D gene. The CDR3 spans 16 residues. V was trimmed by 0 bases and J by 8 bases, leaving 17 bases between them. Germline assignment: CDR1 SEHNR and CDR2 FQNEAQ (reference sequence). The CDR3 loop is CASSLALAGSPHEQFF. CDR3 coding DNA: TGTGCCAGCAGCTTAGCGTTGGCAGGATCTCCCCATGAGCAGTTCTTC. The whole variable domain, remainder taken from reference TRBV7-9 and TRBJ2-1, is DTGVSQNPRHKITKRGQNVTFRCDPISEHNRLYWYRQTLGQGPEFLTYFQNEAQLEKSRLLSDRFSAERPKGSFSTLEIQRTEQGDSAMYLCASSLALAGSPHEQFFGPGTRLTVL.

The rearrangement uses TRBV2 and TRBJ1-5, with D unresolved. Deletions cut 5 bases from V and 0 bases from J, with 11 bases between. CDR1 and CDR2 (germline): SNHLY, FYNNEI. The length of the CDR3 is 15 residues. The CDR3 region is CASSSDGDSNQPQHF. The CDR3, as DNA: TGTGCCAGCAGTTCGGACGGAGATAGCAATCAGCCCCAGCATTTT.

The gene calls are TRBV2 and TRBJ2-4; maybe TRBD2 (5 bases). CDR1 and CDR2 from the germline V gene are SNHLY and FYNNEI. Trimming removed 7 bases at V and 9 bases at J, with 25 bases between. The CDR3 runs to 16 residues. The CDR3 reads CASIRDGVSAGLIQYF. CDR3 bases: TGTGCCAGCATTCGGGATGGAGTGAGTGCGGGTCTCATTCAGTACTTC.